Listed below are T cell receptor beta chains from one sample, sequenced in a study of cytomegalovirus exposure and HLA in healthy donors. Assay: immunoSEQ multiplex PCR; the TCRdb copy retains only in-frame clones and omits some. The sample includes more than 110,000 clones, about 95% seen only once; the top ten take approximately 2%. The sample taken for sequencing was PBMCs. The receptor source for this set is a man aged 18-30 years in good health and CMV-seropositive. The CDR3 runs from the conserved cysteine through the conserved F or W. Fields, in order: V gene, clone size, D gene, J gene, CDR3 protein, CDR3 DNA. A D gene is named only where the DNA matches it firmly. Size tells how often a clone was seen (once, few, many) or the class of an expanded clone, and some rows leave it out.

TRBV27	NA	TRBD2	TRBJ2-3	CASSLVASGRTDTQYF	TGTGCCAGCAGTTTAGTAGCTAGCGGGAGGACAGATACGCAGTATTTT
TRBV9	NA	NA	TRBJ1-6	CASSEGPRTPLHF	TGTGCCAGCAGCGAGGGGCCCAGGACACCCCTCCACTTT
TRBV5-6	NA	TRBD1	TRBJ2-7	CASSLGTGEMYEQYF	TGTGCCAGCAGCTTGGGGACAGGGGAGATGTACGAGCAGTACTTC
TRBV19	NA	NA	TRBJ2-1	CASREQGLGYNEQFF	TGTGCCAGTAGGGAACAGGGTCTCGGCTACAATGAGCAGTTCTTC
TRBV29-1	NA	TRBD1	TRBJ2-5	CSVDTGEQETQYF	TGCAGCGTCGATACAGGGGAGCAAGAGACCCAGTACTTC
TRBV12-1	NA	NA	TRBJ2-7	CASSYPAGVNNEQYF	TGTGCCAGCAGCTACCCCGCGGGAGTTAACAACGAGCAGTACTTC
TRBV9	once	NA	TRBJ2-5	CASSVSGYQETQYF	TGTGCCAGCAGCGTATCAGGGTACCAAGAGACCCAGTACTTC
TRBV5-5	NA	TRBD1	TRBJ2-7	CASSLRQGSGYEQYF	TGTGCCAGCAGCCTTCGACAGGGCTCGGGCTACGAGCAGTACTTC
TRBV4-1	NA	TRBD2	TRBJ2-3	CASSQGGSGIDTQYF	TGCGCCAGCAGCCAAGGTGGTAGCGGGATAGATACGCAGTATTTT
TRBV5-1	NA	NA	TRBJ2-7	CASSLASGSGYSYEQYF	TGCGCCAGCAGCTTGGCCTCGGGATCGGGCTACTCCTACGAGCAGTACTTC
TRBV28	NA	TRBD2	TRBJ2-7	CASSLFAGGRSYEQYF	TGTGCCAGCAGTTTATTCGCGGGGGGACGGTCCTACGAGCAGTACTTC
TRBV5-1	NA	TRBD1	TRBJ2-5	CASSLKGAALVGQETQYF	TGCGCCAGCAGCTTGAAGGGGGCAGCTTTGGTGGGGCAAGAGACCCAGTACTTC
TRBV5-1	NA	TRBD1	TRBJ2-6	CASSTSPGQGNTGANVLTF	TGCGCCAGCAGCACTTCACCGGGACAGGGGAACACTGGGGCCAACGTCCTGACTTTC
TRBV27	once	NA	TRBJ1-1	CASKQGSIEAFF	TGTGCCAGCAAGCAGGGGTCGATTGAAGCTTTCTTT
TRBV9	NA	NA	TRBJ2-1	CASSVEGTALNEQFF	TGTGCCAGCAGCGTAGAAGGGACTGCTCTCAATGAGCAGTTCTTC
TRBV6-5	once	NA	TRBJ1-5	CASSPGVFPPQHF	TGTGCCAGCAGCCCAGGGGTGTTCCCGCCCCAGCATTTT
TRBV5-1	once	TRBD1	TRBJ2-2	CASSRSQGANTGELFF	TGCGCCAGCAGCCGATCACAGGGGGCGAACACCGGGGAGCTGTTTTTT
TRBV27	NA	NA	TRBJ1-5	CASSSSGGETPSDQPQHF	TGTGCCAGCAGTTCCAGCGGAGGGGAAACACCTTCCGATCAGCCCCAGCATTTT
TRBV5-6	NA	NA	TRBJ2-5	CASSLIGEAQETQYF	TGTGCCAGCAGCTTGATAGGGGAGGCCCAAGAGACCCAGTACTTC
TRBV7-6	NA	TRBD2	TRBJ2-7	CASSLAPSGIHEQYF	TGTGCCAGCAGCTTAGCCCCTAGCGGGATCCACGAGCAGTACTTC
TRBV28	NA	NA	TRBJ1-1	CASSNAVLGNTEAFF	TGTGCCAGCAGCAATGCGGTCCTGGGGAACACTGAAGCTTTCTTT
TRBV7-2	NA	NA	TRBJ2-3	CASSLRASQGHSTDTQYF	TGTGCCAGCAGCTTAAGAGCCAGCCAGGGGCATAGCACAGATACGCAGTATTTT
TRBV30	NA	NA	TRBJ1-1	CAWSSPIQGPMNTEAFF	TGTGCCTGGAGTAGTCCAATTCAGGGGCCCATGAACACTGAAGCTTTCTTT
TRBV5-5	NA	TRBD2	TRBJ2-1	CASSQGLAQNNEQFF	TGTGCCAGCAGCCAGGGACTAGCGCAAAACAATGAGCAGTTCTTC
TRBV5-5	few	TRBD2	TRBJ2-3	CASSLFGSGSPTDTQYF	TGTGCCAGCAGCTTGTTTGGTAGCGGGAGCCCAACAGATACGCAGTATTTT
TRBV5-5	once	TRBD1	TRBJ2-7	CASSQNTDRGGEQYF	TGTGCCAGCAGCCAAAATACCGACAGGGGCGGCGAGCAGTACTTC
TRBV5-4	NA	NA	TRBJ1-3	CASSLGRADSGNTIYF	TGTGCCAGCAGCTTGGGGCGGGCAGACTCTGGAAACACCATATATTTT
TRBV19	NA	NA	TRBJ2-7	CASSIGPGTWLEQYF	TGTGCCAGTAGTATCGGGCCAGGGACTTGGCTCGAGCAGTACTTC
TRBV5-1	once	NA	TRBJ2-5	CASSLVRAGNTVETQYF	TGCGCCAGCAGCTTGGTGCGTGCGGGGAATACGGTGGAGACCCAGTACTTC
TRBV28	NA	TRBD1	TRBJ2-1	CASSLLRPGQGAEFF	TGTGCCAGCAGTTTATTAAGACCGGGACAGGGGGCCGAGTTCTTC
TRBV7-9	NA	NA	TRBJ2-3	CASSYSTSTDTQYF	TGTGCCAGCAGTTACAGTACTAGCACAGATACGCAGTATTTT
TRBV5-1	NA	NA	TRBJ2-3	CASSLDRGADTQYF	TGCGCCAGCAGCTTGGACCGCGGGGCAGATACGCAGTATTTT
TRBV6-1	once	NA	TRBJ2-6	CASSEGPGSGANVLTF	TGTGCCAGCAGTGAGGGCCCGGGGAGTGGGGCCAACGTCCTGACTTTC
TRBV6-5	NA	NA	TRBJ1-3	CASSRNSYSGNTIYF	TGTGCCAGCAGCCGAAACAGCTACTCTGGAAACACCATATATTTT
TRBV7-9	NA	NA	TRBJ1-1	CASSVEMNTEAFF	TGTGCCAGCAGTGTCGAGATGAACACTGAAGCTTTCTTT
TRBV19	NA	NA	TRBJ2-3	CASSSRTGTDTQYF	TGTGCCAGTAGTAGCCGAACGGGGACAGATACGCAGTATTTT